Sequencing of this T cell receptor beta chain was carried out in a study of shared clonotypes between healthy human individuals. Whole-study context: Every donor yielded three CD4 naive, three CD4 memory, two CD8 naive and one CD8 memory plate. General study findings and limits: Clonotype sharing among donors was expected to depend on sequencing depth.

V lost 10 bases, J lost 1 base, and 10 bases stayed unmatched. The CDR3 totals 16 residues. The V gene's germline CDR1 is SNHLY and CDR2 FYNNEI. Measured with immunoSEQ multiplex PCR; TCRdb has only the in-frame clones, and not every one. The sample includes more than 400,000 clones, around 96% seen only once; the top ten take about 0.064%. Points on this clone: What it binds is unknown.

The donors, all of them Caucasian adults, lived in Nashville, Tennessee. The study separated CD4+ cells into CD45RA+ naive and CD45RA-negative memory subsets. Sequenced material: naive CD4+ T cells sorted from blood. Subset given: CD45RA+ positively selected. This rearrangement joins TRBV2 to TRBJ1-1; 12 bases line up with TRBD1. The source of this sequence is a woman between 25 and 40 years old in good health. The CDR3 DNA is TGTGCCACCAAACCGGGACAGGGGGCAGGGAACACTGAAGCTTTCTTT. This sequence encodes CATKPGQGAGNTEAFF.